This record covers a single T cell receptor beta chain. This specimen belongs to a study of blood T cell repertoires in COVID-19. The germline gives CDR1 SGHTA, CDR2 FQGTGA. This CDR3 region has 13 residues. V lost 5 bases, J lost 0 bases, and 7 bases lay in between. As originally analysed: Reference gene primers were amplified, and this amplification served to estimate nucleated cell counts. Clones were sequenced by immunoSEQ multiplex PCR, and TCRdb holds only the in-frame ones, with some missing. From that table come the V and J calls and clone size; the DNA was used to work out D and trimming. The sample lists 95,000 to 150,000 clones, roughly 84% occurring once.

The chain couples TRBV7-3 to TRBJ1-1; D remains unclear. Sequencing was carried out using PBMCs or T cells enriched from blood (not recorded which). The TCR was taken from a woman in her 30s who had recovered from COVID-19. This CDR3 reads CASSATLNTEAFF. In DNA, the CDR3 is TGTGCCAGCAGCGCGACTTTGAACACTGAAGCTTTCTTT.